This is a list of T cell receptor beta chains from one sample in a study of T cells in Graves' hyperthyroidism and ophthalmopathy. TCRdb called the multiplex PCR reads again in MiXCR, with one record for every CDR3 protein. The sample contains 700,000 or so distinct CDR3 sequences, roughly 15% of which appear only once. Sequences were obtained from blood. The source is a man between 18 and 35 years old with Graves' hyperthyroidism. The CDR3 runs from the conserved cysteine through the conserved F or W. D genes are given only for firm matches. For some rows the clone size is stated as once, few or many, or as a class when expanded; others skip it.

TRBJ1-4 many TRBV12-3/TRBV12-4 - TGTGCCAGCAGTTTCAGGGAAGGGGAAAAACTGTTTTTT CASSFREGEKLFF
TRBJ2-5 few TRBV6-2/TRBV6-3 - TGTGCCAGCAGAACCTCCGCCGGGACCGAGTACTTC CASRTSAGTEYF
TRBJ2-1 many TRBV10-3 - TGTGCCATCAGTGAGCCTTTCAAGAGTGAGCAGTTCTTC CAISEPFKSEQFF
TRBJ1-5 few TRBV19 - TGTGCCAGTAGTATAGATGTCAGGGGAGGCAATCAGCCCCAGCATTTT CASSIDVRGGNQPQHF
TRBJ1-5 few TRBV3-1 - TGTGCCAGCAGCCAAGCCTTATACCAGCCCCAGCATTTT CASSQALYQPQHF
TRBJ1-2 few TRBV20-1 - TGCAGTGCGTCGACGGAACCCTATGGCTACACCTTC CSASTEPYGYTF
TRBJ2-3 - TRBV10-3 TRBD1 TGTGCCATCAGAGAGACAGGGGGGGGGACAGATACGCAGTATTTT CAIRETGGGTDTQYF
TRBJ2-7 - TRBV10-3 - TGTGCCATCAGTGAGGACAGTAGGTACGAGCAGTACTTC CAISEDSRYEQYF
TRBJ2-5 - TRBV29-1 TRBD2 TGCAGCGTTGAAGACCAAACTAGCGGTGGGGGGGAGACCCAGTACTTC CSVEDQTSGGGETQYF
TRBJ2-7 many TRBV20-1 - TGCAGTGCAACCGACAGGAACACCTACGAGCAGTACTTC CSATDRNTYEQYF